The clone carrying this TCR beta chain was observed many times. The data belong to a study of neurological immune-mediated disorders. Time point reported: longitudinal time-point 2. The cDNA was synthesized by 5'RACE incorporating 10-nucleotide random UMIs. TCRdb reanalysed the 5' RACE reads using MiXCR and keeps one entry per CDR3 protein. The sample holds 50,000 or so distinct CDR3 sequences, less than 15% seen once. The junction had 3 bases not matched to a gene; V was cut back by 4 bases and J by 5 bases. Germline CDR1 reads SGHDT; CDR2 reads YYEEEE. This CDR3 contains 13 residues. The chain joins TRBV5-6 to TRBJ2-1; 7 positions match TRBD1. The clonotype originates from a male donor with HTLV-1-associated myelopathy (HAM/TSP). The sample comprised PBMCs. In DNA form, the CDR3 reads TGTGCCAGCAGCCCGACAGGGAACAATGAGCAGTTCTTC. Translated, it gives CASSPTGNNEQFF. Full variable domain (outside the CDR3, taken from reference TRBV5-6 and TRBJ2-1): DAGVTQSPTHLIKTRGQQVTLRCSPKSGHDTVSWYQQALGQGPQFIFQYYEEEERQRGNFPDRFSGHQFPNYSSELNVNALLLGDSALYLCASSPTGNNEQFFGPGTRLTVL.